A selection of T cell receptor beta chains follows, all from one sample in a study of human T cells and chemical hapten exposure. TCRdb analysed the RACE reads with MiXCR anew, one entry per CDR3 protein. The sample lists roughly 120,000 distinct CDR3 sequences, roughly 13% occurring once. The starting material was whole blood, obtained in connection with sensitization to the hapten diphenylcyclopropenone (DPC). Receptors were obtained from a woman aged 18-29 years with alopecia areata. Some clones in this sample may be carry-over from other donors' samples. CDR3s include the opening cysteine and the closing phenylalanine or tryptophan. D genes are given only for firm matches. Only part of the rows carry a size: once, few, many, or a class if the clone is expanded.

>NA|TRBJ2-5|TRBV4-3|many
CASSRQARGETQYF
TGCGCCAGCAGCCGACAGGCCCGAGGAGAGACCCAGTACTTC
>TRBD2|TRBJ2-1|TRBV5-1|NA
CASSLERGKRNEQFF
TGCGCCAGCAGCTTGGAGCGGGGGAAGAGGAATGAGCAGTTCTTC
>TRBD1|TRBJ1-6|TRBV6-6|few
CASSYPDRASSPLHF
TGTGCCAGCAGTTATCCGGACAGGGCGAGTTCACCCCTCCACTTT
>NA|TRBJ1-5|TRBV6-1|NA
CASSVGQHNQPQHF
TGTGCCAGCAGTGTCGGACAGCATAATCAGCCCCAGCATTTT
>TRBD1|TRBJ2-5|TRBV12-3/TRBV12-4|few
CASSLEWGTGGIQETQYF
TGTGCCAGCAGTTTAGAGTGGGGTACAGGGGGAATCCAAGAGACCCAGTACTTC
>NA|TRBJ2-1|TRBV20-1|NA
CSARVRDPSNEQFF
TGCAGTGCTAGAGTCCGGGACCCGAGCAATGAGCAGTTCTTC
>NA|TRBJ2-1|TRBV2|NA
CASGGEQISYNEQFF
TGTGCCAGCGGCGGGGAACAGATCTCCTACAATGAGCAGTTCTTC
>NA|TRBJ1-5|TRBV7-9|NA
CASSLAVEGQPQHF
TGTGCCAGCAGCTTAGCAGTTGAGGGTCAGCCCCAGCATTTT
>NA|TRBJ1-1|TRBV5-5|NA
CASSAGATEAFF
TGTGCCAGCAGCGCGGGGGCCACTGAAGCTTTCTTT
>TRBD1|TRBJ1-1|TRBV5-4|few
CASSRDRSNTEAFF
TGTGCCAGCAGCCGGGACAGGTCGAACACTGAAGCTTTCTTT
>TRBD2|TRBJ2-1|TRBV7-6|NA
CASSLGTSVSYNEQFF
TGTGCCAGCAGCTTAGGGACTAGCGTCTCCTACAATGAGCAGTTCTTC
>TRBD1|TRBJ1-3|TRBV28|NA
CASSLTGASGNTIYF
TGTGCCAGCAGCCTTACAGGGGCCTCTGGAAACACCATATATTTT
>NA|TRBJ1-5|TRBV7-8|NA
CASSLGLTNQPQHF
TGTGCCAGCAGCTTGGGACTTACCAATCAGCCCCAGCATTTT
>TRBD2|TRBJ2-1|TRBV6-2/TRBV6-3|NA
CASSYLQAGGIDEQFF
TGTGCCAGCAGTTACCTCCAAGCGGGGGGTATCGATGAGCAGTTCTTC
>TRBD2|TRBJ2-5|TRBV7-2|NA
CASSPWTSGVQETQYF
TGTGCCAGCAGCCCTTGGACTAGCGGGGTCCAAGAGACCCAGTACTTC
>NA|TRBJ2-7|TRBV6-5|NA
CASSVLGGYEQYF
TGTGCCAGCAGTGTCCTAGGGGGTTACGAGCAGTACTTC
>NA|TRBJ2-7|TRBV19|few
CASSIGAGSSYEQYF
TGTGCCAGTAGTATAGGGGCAGGGAGCTCCTACGAGCAGTACTTC
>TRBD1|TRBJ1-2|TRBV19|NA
CASIPQGAYGYTF
TGTGCCAGTATTCCACAGGGGGCTTACGGCTACACCTTC
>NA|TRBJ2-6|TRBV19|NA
CASSPVPGFSSGANVLTF
TGTGCCAGTAGTCCAGTACCGGGCTTTAGCTCTGGGGCCAACGTCCTGACTTTC
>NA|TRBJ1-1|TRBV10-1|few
CASSGGVNTEAFF
TGCGCCAGCAGTGGAGGGGTGAACACTGAAGCTTTCTTT
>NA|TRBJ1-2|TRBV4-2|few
CASSQDGQPGDGYTF
TGTGCCAGCAGCCAAGACGGCCAGCCCGGAGATGGCTACACCTTC
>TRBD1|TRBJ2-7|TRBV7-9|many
CASTLRTTGADYEQYF
TGTGCCAGCACCCTACGGACGACAGGGGCAGATTACGAGCAGTACTTC
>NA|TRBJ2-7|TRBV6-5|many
CASSTRIGGAYEQYF
TGTGCCAGCAGCACCCGGATTGGGGGGGCGTACGAGCAGTACTTC
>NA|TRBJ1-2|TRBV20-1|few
CSARDGAGRRHGYTF
TGCAGTGCTAGAGATGGGGCAGGGCGACGGCATGGCTACACCTTC
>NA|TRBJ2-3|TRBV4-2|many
CASSQEGQGSTDTQYF
TGTGCCAGCAGCCAAGAGGGGCAGGGTAGCACAGATACGCAGTATTTT
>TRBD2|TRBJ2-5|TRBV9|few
CASSLASGGSQETQYF
TGTGCCAGCAGCCTAGCTAGCGGGGGGTCCCAAGAGACCCAGTACTTC
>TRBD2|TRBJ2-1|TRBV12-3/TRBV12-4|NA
CASLRTSSYNEQFF
TGTGCCAGCCTCCGGACTAGCTCCTACAATGAGCAGTTCTTC
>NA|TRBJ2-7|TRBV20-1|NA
CSARAAYEQYF
TGCAGTGCTAGGGCCGCATACGAGCAGTACTTC
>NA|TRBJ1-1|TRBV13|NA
CASSLDPGQTEAFF
TGTGCCAGCAGCTTGGATCCGGGACAAACTGAAGCTTTCTTT
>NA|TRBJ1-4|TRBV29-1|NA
CSVRGGEKLFF
TGCAGCGTTAGGGGGGGAGAAAAACTGTTTTTT
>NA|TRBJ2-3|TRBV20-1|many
CSARLGSTDTQYF
TGCAGTGCTAGATTGGGAAGCACAGATACGCAGTATTTT
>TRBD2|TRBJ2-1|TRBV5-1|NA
CASSPGLARAYNEQFF
TGCGCCAGCAGCCCGGGACTAGCGAGGGCCTACAATGAGCAGTTCTTC
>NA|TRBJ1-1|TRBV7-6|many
CASSLVGQNTEAFF
TGTGCCAGCAGCTTAGTGGGACAGAACACTGAAGCTTTCTTT
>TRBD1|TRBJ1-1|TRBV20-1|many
CSARTIQGTRGAFF
TGCAGTGCTAGAACAATACAGGGGACCAGGGGAGCTTTCTTT
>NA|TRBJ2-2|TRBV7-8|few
CASSRTGAGTGELFF
TGTGCCAGCAGCCGCACAGGAGCCGGCACCGGGGAGCTGTTTTTT
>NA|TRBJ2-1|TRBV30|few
CAWSPRGAFSYNEQFF
TGTGCCTGGAGCCCCCGGGGGGCCTTTAGCTACAATGAGCAGTTCTTC
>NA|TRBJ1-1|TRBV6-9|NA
CASTQTSSNTEAFF
TGTGCCAGCACTCAGACAAGCTCGAACACTGAAGCTTTCTTT
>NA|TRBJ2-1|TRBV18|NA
CASSPPGRVNEQFF
TGTGCCAGCTCACCACCGGGCAGGGTCAATGAGCAGTTCTTC
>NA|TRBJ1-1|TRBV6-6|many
CASSYGNAEAFF
TGTGCCAGCAGTTACGGTAACGCTGAAGCTTTCTTT
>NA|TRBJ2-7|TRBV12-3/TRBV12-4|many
CASSGGRFLYF
TGTGCCAGCAGTGGGGGACGGTTCCTGTACTTC
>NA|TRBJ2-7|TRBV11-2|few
CASSAPRGKWYEQYF
TGTGCCAGCAGCGCCCCCAGGGGAAAATGGTACGAGCAGTACTTC
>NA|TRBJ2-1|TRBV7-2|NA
CASSTGIYNEQFF
TGTGCCAGCAGCACTGGGATCTACAATGAGCAGTTCTTC
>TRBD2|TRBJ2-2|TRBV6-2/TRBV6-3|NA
CASSSVRLAGYTGELFF
TGTGCCAGCAGTTCGGTCCGACTAGCGGGGTACACCGGGGAGCTGTTTTTT
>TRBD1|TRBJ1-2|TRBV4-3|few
CASSQTTGALYGYTF
TGCGCCAGCAGCCAAACGACAGGGGCCCTCTATGGCTACACCTTC
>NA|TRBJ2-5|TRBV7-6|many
CASSLPGEETQYF
TGTGCCAGCAGCTTACCGGGGGAGGAGACCCAGTACTTC
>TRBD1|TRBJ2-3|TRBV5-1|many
CASSLIGGQGASYTDTQYF
TGCGCCAGCAGCTTGATTGGGGGACAGGGGGCTTCCTACACAGATACGCAGTATTTT
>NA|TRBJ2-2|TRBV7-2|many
CASSYRGTGELFF
TGTGCCAGCAGCTATAGGGGCACCGGGGAGCTGTTTTTT
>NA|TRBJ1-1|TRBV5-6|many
CASSLAGWAAEAFF
TGTGCCAGCAGCTTGGCCGGGTGGGCCGCTGAAGCTTTCTTT
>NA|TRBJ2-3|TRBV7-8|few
CASSPWTEDTDTQYF
TGTGCCAGCAGCCCGTGGACAGAGGACACAGATACGCAGTATTTT
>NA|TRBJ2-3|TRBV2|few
CASSEGAGSTDTQYF
TGTGCCAGCAGTGAAGGAGCAGGGTCCACAGATACGCAGTATTTT
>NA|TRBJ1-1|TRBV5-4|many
CASSLGRNTEAFF
TGTGCCAGCAGCTTGGGGAGGAACACTGAAGCTTTCTTT